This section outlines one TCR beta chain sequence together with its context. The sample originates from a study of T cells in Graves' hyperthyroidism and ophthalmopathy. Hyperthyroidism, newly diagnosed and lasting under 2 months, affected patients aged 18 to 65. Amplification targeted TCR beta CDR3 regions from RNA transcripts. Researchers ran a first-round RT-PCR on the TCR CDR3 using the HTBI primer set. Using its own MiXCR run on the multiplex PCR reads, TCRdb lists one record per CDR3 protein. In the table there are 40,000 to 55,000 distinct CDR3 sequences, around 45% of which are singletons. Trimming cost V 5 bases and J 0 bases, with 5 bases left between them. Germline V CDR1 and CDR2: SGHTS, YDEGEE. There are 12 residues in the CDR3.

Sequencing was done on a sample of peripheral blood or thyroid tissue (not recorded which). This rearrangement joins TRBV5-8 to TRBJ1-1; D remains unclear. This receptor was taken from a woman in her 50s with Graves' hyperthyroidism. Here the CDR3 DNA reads TGTGCCAGCAGGACGGTGAACACTGAAGCTTTCTTT. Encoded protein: CASRTVNTEAFF.